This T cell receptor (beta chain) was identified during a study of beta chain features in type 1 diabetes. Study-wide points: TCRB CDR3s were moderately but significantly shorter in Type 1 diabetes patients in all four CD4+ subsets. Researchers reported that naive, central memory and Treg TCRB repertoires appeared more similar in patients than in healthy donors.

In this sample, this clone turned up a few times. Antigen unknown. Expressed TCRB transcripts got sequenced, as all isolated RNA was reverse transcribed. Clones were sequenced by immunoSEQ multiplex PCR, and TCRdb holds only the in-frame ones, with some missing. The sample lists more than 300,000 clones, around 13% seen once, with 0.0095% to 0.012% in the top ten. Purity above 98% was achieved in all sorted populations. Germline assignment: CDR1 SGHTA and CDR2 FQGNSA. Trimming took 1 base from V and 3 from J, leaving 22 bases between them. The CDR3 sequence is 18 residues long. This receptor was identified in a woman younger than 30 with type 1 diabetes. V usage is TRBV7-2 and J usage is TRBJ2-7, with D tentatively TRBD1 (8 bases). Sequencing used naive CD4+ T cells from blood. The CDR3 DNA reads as TGTGCCAGCAGCTTAGTTCTTTGGGGGGGCGGACAGGGCTACGAGCAGTACTTC. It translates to CASSLVLWGGGQGYEQYF. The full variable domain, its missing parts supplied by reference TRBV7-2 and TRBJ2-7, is GAGVSQSPSNKVTEKGKDVELRCDPISGHTALYWYRQSLGQGLEFLIYFQGNSAPDKSGLPSDRFSAERTGGSVSTLTIQRTQQEDSAVYLCASSLVLWGGGQGYEQYFGPGTRLTVT.